This T cell receptor beta chain originates from a study of CD8+CD57+ T cells in acquired aplastic anemia. Study as a whole: CD4+ and CD8+ cells, once sorted, gave DNA averaging about 3.4 ug.

CD8+CD57+ cell expansion, shown by flow cytometry, had occurred in the patients selected for sequencing. There was no therapy given to any patient before the blood sampling took place. The V end was cut by 4 bases, the J end by 3 bases, with 10 bases between. This CDR3 is built from 14 residues. CDR1 is SGHTA and CDR2 is FQGNSA in the germline V gene. The study profiled TCR beta VDJ and CDR3 using genomic DNA as template. TCRdb re-called the reads through MiXCR, storing one row per CDR3 protein. The data contain 260,000 or so distinct CDR3 sequences, 65% to 90% of them seen just once; the ten biggest clones take up roughly two fifths.

The source is a human donor with aplastic anemia. The chain recombines TRBV7-2 with TRBJ2-1; D gene ambiguous. The material sequenced was sorted CD4+, CD8+, or CD8+CD57+ T cells (not recorded which) from PBMCs. CDR3 in amino acids: CASSSKSFYNEQFF. The CDR3 bases are TGTGCCAGCAGCTCGAAATCGTTCTACAATGAGCAGTTCTTC.